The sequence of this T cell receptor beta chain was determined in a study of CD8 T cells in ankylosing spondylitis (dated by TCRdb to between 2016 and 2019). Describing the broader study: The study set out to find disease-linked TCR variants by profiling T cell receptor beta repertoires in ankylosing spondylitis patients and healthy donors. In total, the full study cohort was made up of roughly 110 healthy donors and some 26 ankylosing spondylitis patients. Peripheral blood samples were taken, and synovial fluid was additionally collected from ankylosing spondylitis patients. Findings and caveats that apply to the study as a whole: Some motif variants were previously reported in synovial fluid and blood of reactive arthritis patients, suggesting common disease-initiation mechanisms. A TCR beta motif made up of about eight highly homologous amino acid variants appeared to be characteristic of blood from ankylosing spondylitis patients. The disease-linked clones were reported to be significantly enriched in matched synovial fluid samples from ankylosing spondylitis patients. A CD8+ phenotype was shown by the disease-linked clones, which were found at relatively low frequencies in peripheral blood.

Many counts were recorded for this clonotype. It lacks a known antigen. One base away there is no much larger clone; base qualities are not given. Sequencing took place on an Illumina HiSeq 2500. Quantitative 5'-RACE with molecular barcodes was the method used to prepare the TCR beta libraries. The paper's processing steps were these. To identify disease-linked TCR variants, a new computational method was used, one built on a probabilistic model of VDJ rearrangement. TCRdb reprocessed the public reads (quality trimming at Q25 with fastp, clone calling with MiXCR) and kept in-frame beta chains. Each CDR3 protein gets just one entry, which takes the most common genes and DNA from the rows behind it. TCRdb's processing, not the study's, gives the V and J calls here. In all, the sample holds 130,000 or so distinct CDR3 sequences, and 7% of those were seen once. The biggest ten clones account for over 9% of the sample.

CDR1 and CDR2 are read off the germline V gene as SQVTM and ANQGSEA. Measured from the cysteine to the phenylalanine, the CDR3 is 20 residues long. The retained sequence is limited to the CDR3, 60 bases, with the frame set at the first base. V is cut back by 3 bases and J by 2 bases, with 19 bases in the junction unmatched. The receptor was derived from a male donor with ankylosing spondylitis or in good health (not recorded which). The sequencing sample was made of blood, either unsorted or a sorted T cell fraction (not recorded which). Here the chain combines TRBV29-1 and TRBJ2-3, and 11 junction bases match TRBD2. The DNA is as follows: TGCAGCGTTGACAGGGTGCCGCTAGCGGGAGGATCACGGGACACAGATACGCAGTATTTT. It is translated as CSVDRVPLAGGSRDTDTQYF.